Sequencing of this T cell receptor beta chain was carried out in a study of spatial heterogeneity in lung cancer. As for the study in general: The authors sequenced available follow-up PBMC samples, taken a median of roughly 24 months after resection. Raw sequencing reads included, on average, more than 9.5 appearances of each unique TCR and UMI combination.

From the 5' RACE reads, TCRdb called clonotypes with MiXCR, one entry per CDR3 protein. The top ten clones hold roughly a fifth of a sample with tens of thousands of distinct CDR3 sequences, roughly 9.7% of them seen once. This clonotype turned up a few times. Germline CDR1 is KGHSH and CDR2 is LQKENI. With 6 bases removed from V and 4 bases from J, the gap between germline ends came to 12 bases. The CDR3 totals 13 residues. The sample's time point: blood at routine non-recurrence follow-up after resection. From tumor, nontumor lung or frozen PBMC, whole RNA was taken unsorted for sequencing. The clonotype was recovered from a male donor with early-stage non-small cell lung cancer. The chain combines TRBV18 with TRBJ1-1; D is possibly TRBD1 (5 bases). Specimen: PBMCs, collected at follow-up. The CDR3 sequence: CASSGIGGTEAFF. The CDR3 coding sequence is TGTGCCAGCTCGGGGATCGGGGGCACTGAAGCTTTCTTT.